Shown below are 11 T cell receptor beta chains from a single sample sequenced in a study of Tregs in tolerant kidney transplant recipients. TCRdb keeps only in-frame clones here, not all; method: immunoSEQ multiplex PCR. The sample data list over 45,000 clones. The source was CD4+ T cells from blood, collected before the transplant. These receptors originate from a human donor who received a combined kidney and bone marrow transplant.

To note about this clone: The read terminates 3 residues before the CDR3 end, so the remaining end is supplied by the germline J gene. V and J are TRBV5-1 and TRBJ2-1; 10 nucleotides line up with TRBD1. With V trimmed by 4 bases and J by 3 bases, 1 base remained unmatched. Germline V gene lookup returns CDR1 SGHRS and CDR2 YFSETQ. This CDR3 contains 14 residues. Incomplete CDR3 DNA: TGCGCCAGCAGCCGGGACAGGGGCTACAATGAG. This codes for CASSRDRGYNE. The complete CDR3 protein is CASSRDRGYNEQFF.

Points on this clone: The DNA ends 3 residues before the CDR3 does, and the rest of the CDR3 is filled in from the germline J gene. The chain uses TRBV19 and TRBJ1-3, with 7 positions matching TRBD1. In germline, CDR1 is LNHDA, CDR2 SQIVND (reference sequence). Trimming cost V 6 bases and J 0 bases; bases outside gene matches: 2. The length of the CDR3 is 14 residues. CDR3 sequence: CASRTGTSGNTIYF. The CDR3 bases that were read are TGTGCCAGTAGGACAGGGACCTCTGGAAACACC.

As for this clone: The read comes to an end 3 residues before the CDR3 does, leaving the germline J gene to fill in the end. The V and J genes are TRBV18 and TRBJ2-1; TRBD2 might be the D (5 bases). CDR1 KGHSH and CDR2 LQKENI come from the germline V gene. Trimming shortened V by 5 bases and J by 0 bases, and 11 bases separated the two germline ends. The CDR3 runs to 15 residues. CDR3: CASSVTGSSYNEQFF. Incomplete CDR3 DNA: TGTGCCAGCTCAGTGACGGGGAGCTCCTACAATGAG.

Details on this clone: The CDR3 is cut off 3 residues early in the read; its end comes from the germline J gene. The V call is TRBV20-1, the J call TRBJ2-3; 8 bases map to TRBD1. This CDR3 is built from 13 residues. With V trimmed by 5 bases and J by 3 bases, 4 bases remained unmatched. Germline loops: CDR1 DFQATT, CDR2 SNEGSKA (reference sequence). CDR3 DNA (partial): TGCAGTGCTCCTACAGGGGGGACAGATACG. Its translation is CSAPTGGTDT. Given in full, the CDR3 is CSAPTGGTDTQYF.

Of note for this clone: Read coverage stops 3 residues before the CDR3 terminus; the germline J gene supplies the remainder. V gene TRBV18 combines with J gene TRBJ2-1, with TRBD2 identical over 7 bases. V was clipped by 3 bases and J by 4 bases; unmatched bases: 3. The CDR3 loop spans 14 amino acids. Germline V gene sequence: CDR1 KGHSH, CDR2 LQKENI. CDR3 DNA (partial): TGTGCCAGCTCACCGGGGACTAATTACAATGAG. Protein sequence: CASSPGTNYNE. The full CDR3 protein reads CASSPGTNYNEQFF.

On this clone itself: The observed sequence ends 3 residues before the CDR3 terminus, with the missing tail filled in from the germline J gene. The chain couples TRBV7-2 to TRBJ1-1, with D unresolved. V dropped 4 bases and J dropped 1 base, with 7 bases sitting between them. Germline V gene data show CDR1 as SGHTA and CDR2 as FQGNSA. This CDR3 has 13 amino acids. The covered CDR3 bases are TGTGCCAGCAGCTACCGCGGGAACACTGAA. Amino acids: CASSYRGNTE. The CDR3, in full, reads CASSYRGNTEAFF.

Comments on this clone: The read ends 3 residues shy of where the CDR3 ends; the end is completed using the germline J gene. The rearrangement joins TRBV6-1 to TRBJ2-4, with a weak D call TRBD1 (6 bases). Germline CDR1 is MNHNS and CDR2 is SASEGT. V was pared by 4 bases and J by 0 bases, with 13 bases between. CDR3 size: 16 residues. The DNA read from the CDR3 is TGTGCCAGCAGTGGACCGGGACAACTAGCCAAAAACATT. Its protein is CASSGPGQLAKNI. The CDR3, in full, reads CASSGPGQLAKNIQYF.

For this clone: The CDR3 goes on 3 residues after the read ends, and that part is filled in from the germline J gene. The V and J genes are TRBV11-2 and TRBJ2-4; 7 bases align to TRBD2. Per the germline V gene, CDR1 is SGHAT and CDR2 is FQNNGV. CDR3 length equals 13 residues. The DNA read from the CDR3 is TGTGCCAGCAACCCATCGGGGGGAGGGCCT. Protein product: CASNPSGGGP. Given in full, the CDR3 is CASNPSGGGPQYF.

As to this clone: The DNA ends 3 residues before the CDR3 does, and the rest of the CDR3 is filled in from the germline J gene. This chain joins TRBV7-2 and TRBJ2-5; 9 bases are shared with TRBD1. This CDR3 has 14 residues. The V segment lost 5 bases and the J segment 2 bases; nucleotides outside the gene matches: 3. Germline V gives CDR1 SGHTA, CDR2 FQGNSA. The CDR3 loop is CASSRGQGQETQYF. The part of the CDR3 DNA that was read is TGTGCCAGCAGCCGGGGACAGGGACAAGAGACC.

Details on this clone: The CDR3 end is not reached by the read, which stops 3 residues before it; the germline J gene fills it in. The V gene is TRBV30, the J gene TRBJ2-1; 12 nucleotides align to TRBD2. The CDR3 covers 15 residues. CDR1 GTSNPN and CDR2 SVGIG come from the germline V gene (reference sequence). The J segment lost 9 bases and the V segment lost 3 bases, leaving 9 bases of the junction unmatched. The CDR3: CAWSLTSGRPREQFF. The covered CDR3 bases are TGTGCCTGGAGCCTCACTAGCGGGAGGCCCCGTGAG.

About this clone: The read gets to within 3 residues of the CDR3 end, and the germline J gene fills in the rest. The chain links TRBV5-4 to TRBJ2-1; TRBD2 agrees at 9 bases. This CDR3 region has 16 residues. Germline lookup yields CDR1 SGHNT and CDR2 YYREEE (reference sequence). Trimming cost V 0 bases and J 6 bases; bases outside gene matches: 7. The CDR3 spells CASSLGAGGPGNEQFF. Incomplete CDR3 DNA: TGTGCCAGCAGCTTGGGGGCGGGAGGGCCGGGCAATGAG.